This T cell receptor (beta chain) was identified during a study of vaccination effects on CD4 cells after COVID-19. Regarding the study as a whole: Only a single clone (1 of 255 vaccine-induced clones in healthy vaccinees) cross-reacted with common cold coronaviruses. The study had few convalescent patients and no early post-infection timepoints.

With the ViraFEST assay, the study expanded antigen-specific CD4+ T cells using viral peptide pools, then sequenced them. Investigators separated out CD4+ T cells once 10 days of culture had passed. Participants completed two doses of the BNT162b2 or mRNA-1273 vaccine. Prior SARS-CoV-2 infection was absent in the vaccine recipients, as shown by negative nucleocapsid antibodies. CDR1 is SGHTA and CDR2 is FQGTGA in the germline V gene. The V gene end was trimmed by 4 bases and the J gene end by 0 bases; junction bases not matched to a gene: 6. This CDR3 comprises 17 residues. This clone was detected only once. What it recognizes is unknown. Here immunoSEQ multiplex PCR was the method, and the copy in TCRdb shows in-frame clones only, minus some. The table includes more than 65,000 clones, over 70% detected once.

This chain connects TRBV7-3 to TRBJ2-6, with TRBD1 matching over 7 bases. The sequence was obtained from a human donor who received a COVID-19 vaccine. Sample: CD4+ T cells from PBMCs cultured with HCoV-229E spike peptides, taken after COVID-19 vaccination. This CDR3 is CASSSTGTDSGANVLTF. CDR3 DNA: TGTGCCAGCAGCTCTACCGGGACAGACTCTGGGGCCAACGTCCTGACTTTC.